The 10 T cell receptor beta chains below were found in one sample sequenced in a study of blood T cell repertoires in COVID-19 (dated by TCRdb to between 2020 and 2021). Receptor libraries were prepared by the immunoSEQ multiplex PCR assay. Held by TCRdb, this immuneACCESS table contains in-frame sequences only and omits some clones. Under half of the omission traces to an unresolved V gene where checked; the cause of the rest is unknown. The sample records approximately 250,000 clones, approximately 88% of which are singletons. Together, the top ten hold more than 1% of the sample. The specimen was PBMCs or T cells enriched from blood (not recorded which). The receptors here all came from a woman aged 35 to 49 with acute COVID-19.

CDR3 protein: CASSLWGENSPLHF. The CDR3 nucleotides are TGTGCCAGCAGCTTATGGGGGGAGAATTCACCCCTCCACTTT. The rearrangement uses TRBV13 and TRBJ1-6, with a tentative D call TRBD1 (5 bases). Per germline, CDR1 PRHDT and CDR2 FYEKMQ (reference sequence). V dropped 2 bases and J dropped 7 bases, with 9 bases sitting between them. There are 14 residues in the CDR3.

The chain joins TRBV7-2 to TRBJ2-5; 12 bases fit TRBD2. The CDR3 totals 19 residues. With 4 bases clipped from V and 5 bases from J, the junction kept 17 bases outside the gene matches. Germline V gene lookup returns CDR1 SGHTA and CDR2 FQGNSA. CDR3 in amino acids: CASSSLGQASGRAQETQYF. CDR3 nucleotides: TGTGCCAGCAGCTCCCTTGGGCAAGCTAGCGGGAGGGCCCAGGAGACCCAGTACTTC. The entire variable domain, with the rest obtained from reference TRBV7-2 and TRBJ2-5, is as follows: GAGVSQSPSNKVTEKGKDVELRCDPISGHTALYWYRQSLGQGLEFLIYFQGNSAPDKSGLPSDRFSAERTGGSVSTLTIQRTQQEDSAVYLCASSSLGQASGRAQETQYFGPGTRLLVL.

V is TRBV6-1 and J is TRBJ1-6, with TRBD1 matching over 7 bases. The V segment lost 3 bases and the J segment 10 bases; nucleotides outside the gene matches: 6. The CDR3 extends over 14 amino acids. The germline gives CDR1 MNHNS, CDR2 SASEGT. The CDR3 bases are TGTGCCAGCAGTGAGGACAGGATCGAATCACCCCTCCACTTT. The encoded protein is CASSEDRIESPLHF.

This chain joins TRBV29-1 and TRBJ1-1; 9 bases align to TRBD1. The V gene's germline CDR1 is SQVTM and CDR2 ANQGSEA. CDR3 length: 13 residues. After removal of 8 bases from V and 1 base from J, the junction contained 5 bases not matched to a gene. CDR3 residues: CSLETGGNTEAFF. The CDR3 region has the DNA TGCAGCCTGGAGACAGGGGGGAACACTGAAGCTTTCTTT.

The chain is built from TRBV11-3 and TRBJ2-1; 8 nucleotides match TRBD1. The CDR3 contains 13 residues. Germline CDR1 is SGHNT and CDR2 is YENEEA. With 10 bases clipped from V and 1 base from J, the junction kept 3 bases outside the gene matches. CDR3 DNA: TGTGCCACAGGGACAGGATCCTACAATGAGCAGTTCTTC. This translates into CATGTGSYNEQFF.

V usage is TRBV10-3 and J usage is TRBJ1-2; TRBD1 matches at 7 bases. The germline V gene has CDR1 ENHRY and CDR2 SYGVKD. The CDR3 runs 14 residues. V was pared by 8 bases and J by 3 bases, with 9 bases of the junction left unmatched. The DNA of the CDR3 is TGTGCCATCTCCCGCCAGGGGGTGGACTATGGCTACACCTTC. Encoded protein: CAISRQGVDYGYTF.

The J gene is TRBJ2-4, the V gene TRBV2; D is uncertain. This CDR3 region has 13 residues. CDR1 and CDR2 from the germline V gene are SNHLY and FYNNEI. Trimming pared 6 bases from V and 1 base from J, leaving 7 bases between. DNA of the CDR3: TGTGCCAGCAGAACATTTGCCAAAAACATTCAGTACTTC. Its protein product is CASRTFAKNIQYF. Filled out from reference TRBV2 and TRBJ2-4, the complete variable domain reads EPEVTQTPSHQVTQMGQEVILRCVPISNHLYFYWYRQILGQKVEFLVSFYNNEISEKSEIFDDQFSVERPDGSNFTLKIRSTKLEDSAMYFCASRTFAKNIQYFGAGTRLSVL.

This chain connects TRBV4-2 to TRBJ1-4; maybe TRBD1 (5 bases). This CDR3 is 17 amino acids long. Trimming took 0 bases from V and 4 from J, leaving 15 bases between them. Germline lookup yields CDR1 LGHNA and CDR2 YNFKEQ. Here the CDR3 reads CASSQDFPGGVNEKLFF. Written as DNA, the CDR3 is TGTGCCAGCAGCCAAGATTTTCCGGGGGGGGTTAATGAAAAACTGTTTTTT.

The chain recombines TRBV19 with TRBJ2-6; 10 bases align to TRBD1. The CDR3 runs 18 residues. CDR1 LNHDA and CDR2 SQIVND come from the germline V gene (reference sequence). V lost 4 bases to trimming and J lost 1 base; unmatched junction nucleotides: 7. The CDR3 reads CASSTRQGAVSGANVLTF. The CDR3 bases are TGTGCCAGTAGTACTCGACAGGGGGCCGTTTCTGGGGCCAACGTCCTGACTTTC.

The chain links TRBV5-4 to TRBJ2-3; TRBD2 matches at 15 bases. After removal of 3 bases from V and 6 bases from J, the junction contained 2 bases not matched to a gene. Germline loops: CDR1 SGHNT, CDR2 YYREEE (reference sequence). The CDR3 covers 15 residues. The CDR3 sequence is CASSSGTSGRDTQYF. DNA of the CDR3: TGTGCCAGCAGCTCCGGGACTAGCGGGAGGGATACGCAGTATTTT.